The table lists the clone carrying this T cell receptor (beta chain) with a few counts. What it binds is unknown. These data belong to a study of post-analysis software for immune sequencing data. General study findings and limits: Same-batch samples co-clustered strongly by F measure. The study found significantly lower normalized Chao1 diversity in multiple sclerosis patients than in controls. A handful of TRBV segments were more frequent in patients than controls; TRBV5-6, TRBV5-1 and TRBV20-1 belonged to this group.

Unique molecular identifiers were present in the TCR beta cDNA libraries. T cells numbering 1 to 10 million yielded cDNA molecules that totaled some 500,000. A single record per CDR3 protein comes from TCRdb applying MiXCR to the PCR reads. This sample has approximately 180,000 distinct CDR3 sequences; approximately 28% occur once, and the top ten carry approximately 1.6%. V dropped 3 bases and J dropped 0 bases, with 11 bases sitting between them. The CDR3 sequence is 16 residues long. Germline CDR1 and CDR2: MNHNS and SASEGT. The sample comprised blood. This receptor was identified in a girl aged 5-17 years with multiple sclerosis. The chain joins TRBV6-1 to TRBJ1-4; perhaps TRBD1 as D (6 bases). CDR3 residues: CASSDPRGPTNEKLFF. Written as DNA, the CDR3 is TGTGCCAGCAGTGACCCCCGGGGGCCAACTAATGAAAAACTGTTTTTT.